This is a list of T cell receptor beta chains from one sample in a study of T cells in Graves' hyperthyroidism and ophthalmopathy. TCRdb processed the multiplex PCR reads anew with MiXCR; each CDR3 protein has one entry. Altogether under 350,000 distinct CDR3 sequences are present, roughly 18% being singletons, with the ten largest covering under 55%. The specimen was blood. These receptors originate from a woman aged 45-59 years with Graves' hyperthyroidism. Each CDR3 is given without its conserved first and last residue.

>TRBV20-1
SATQQGEKLF
>TRBV9
ASSVGSSGGLDEQF
>TRBV6-5
ASSYSGLAGGPGTGELF
>TRBV28
ASSEPTSDIRDTQY
>TRBV28
ASSPSQGDVTWAF
>TRBV28
ASGQGISYEQY
>TRBV11-3
ASSLGFRGEAF
>TRBV11-2
ASSSLGAGGELF
>TRBV7-8
ASSLPRLGGSSYEQY
>TRBV29-1
SVSSGGETQY
>TRBV24-1
ATSDPASGSSYNEQF
>TRBV6-2/TRBV6-3
ASSYVGVAKNIQY
>TRBV7-9
ASSLAQGRQADTQY
>TRBV7-2
ASSLKQGQGIAAF
>TRBV9
ASSVGLGGGQNGDEQY
>TRBV6-1
ASSNSRTADTQY
>TRBV30
AWKETWGSTGANVLT
>TRBV10-3
VISTLAGITDTQY
>TRBV7-8
ASSSIDRDRGETQY
>TRBV5-1
ASSLWDRGGTEAF
>TRBV6-2/TRBV6-3
ASSIGTGPYNEQF
>TRBV5-5
ASSLEVVVNTEAF
>TRBV4-1
ASSQRQGVNYGYT
>TRBV6-1
ASRRPGQSTDTQY
>TRBV19
ASSEQGASPYNEQF
>TRBV19
ASSPPPGRGKTEAF
>TRBV5-1
ASSNVPRDRDNSPLH
>TRBV27
ASSLAPASVGTDTQY
>TRBV6-1
ASRNSGWGVAPLH
>TRBV4-1
ASSHGPGPSEWREGRNTQY
>TRBV6-1
ASSPTSGGQETQY
>TRBV12-3/TRBV12-4
ASSATGTSSTGELF